This T cell receptor beta chain was documented in a study of cytomegalovirus exposure and HLA in healthy donors. About the study: The approximately 670 first-cohort repertoires and the roughly 130 validation repertoires shared the same platform, a later analysis reported.

Study-wide results and caveats: Rarity held for most TCR sequences, but there were some public TCRs that occurred in many donors. In vitro testing confirmed a few CMV-associated chains as specific for CMV antigens.

This clone came up a few times. Its antigen is unknown. CDR1 and CDR2 (germline): LGHNA, YNFKEQ. Unmatched junction bases numbered 15, after V lost 2 bases and J lost 2 bases. There are 18 residues in the CDR3. The method was immunoSEQ multiplex PCR; TCRdb's version includes in-frame clones alone and lacks a portion of them. The profile shows 150,000 to 250,000 clones, about 81% of them singletons. The TCR was taken from a woman in her 30s in good health and CMV-seronegative. The sample was PBMCs. The chain recombines TRBV4-2 with TRBJ2-7, with 7 positions matching TRBD1. The CDR3 DNA reads as TGTGCCAGCAGCCAAACACAGGGGACCTCCGGACTCCCCTACGAGCAGTACTTC. It encodes CASSQTQGTSGLPYEQYF.